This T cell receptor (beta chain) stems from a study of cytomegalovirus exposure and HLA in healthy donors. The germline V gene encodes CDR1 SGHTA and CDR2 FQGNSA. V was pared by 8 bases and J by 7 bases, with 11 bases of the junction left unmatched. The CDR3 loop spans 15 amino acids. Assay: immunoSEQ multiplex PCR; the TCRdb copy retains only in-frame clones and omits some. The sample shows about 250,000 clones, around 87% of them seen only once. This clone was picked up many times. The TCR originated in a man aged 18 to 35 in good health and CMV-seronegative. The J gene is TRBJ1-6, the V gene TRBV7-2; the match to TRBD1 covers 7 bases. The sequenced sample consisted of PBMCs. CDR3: CASCYGDSYNSPLHF. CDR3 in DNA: TGTGCCAGCTGCTACGGGGACAGCTACAATTCACCCCTCCACTTT.